This T cell receptor beta chain was captured in a study of CD8+ T cells in alopecia areata (dated by TCRdb to the late 2010s). General notes on the study: The treated patients took part in an open-label pilot trial in which moderate-to-severe alopecia areata was treated with oral tofacitinib at 5 to 10 mg twice daily. For the treated patients, the SALT score, which quantifies what percentage of scalp surface area is affected, served as the measure of disease severity. Scalp clonality was compared among normal scalp (n=4), patchy alopecia areata scalp (n=8), and alopecia totalis/universalis scalp (n=8). TCRbeta CDR3 regions were amplified by immunoSEQ multiplex PCR using 35 Vbeta forward and 13 Jbeta reverse primers. Human TCRbeta sequencing covered scalp tissue and sorted CD4+ and CD8+ peripheral blood T cells from patchy and totalis/universalis alopecia areata patients and healthy controls. To study T cell clonal expansion in alopecia areata, the researchers applied high-throughput TCRbeta sequencing to both the C3H/HeJ mouse model and human patients. Patients on tofacitinib were biopsied at baseline and after 4 and 24 weeks of treatment, and several of the patients also had a later scalp biopsy. Tofacitinib was given for 6 to 18 months, followed by 6 months of follow-up off drug to assess delayed response and recurrence. RNA came from the PAXgene miRNA kit for fixed scalp, the miRNeasy kit for PBMCs, and the RNeasy kit for mouse skin.

Receptor amplification or capture employed the immunoSEQ multiplex PCR assay. RNA was extracted from all samples and reverse transcribed into cDNA, which served as template for TCR sequencing. SuperScript III was used for first-strand cDNA synthesis, primed with a 2:1 mix of oligo-dT and random hexamers. A synthetic immune receptor repertoire was used to measure amplification bias, and any remaining bias was corrected computationally. Turning to the authors' computational methods: Raw reads were preprocessed to remove errors, and CDR3 was defined according to IMGT conventions as the region from the conserved cysteine to phenylalanine. To get clonality, Shannon entropy was normalized by log2 of the number of productive unique TCRs and the result was subtracted from 1. Whether each scalp clone was CD4 or CD8 was inferred by checking scalp TCRbeta sequences against the CD4 and CD8 repertoires from sorted blood. Imported from immuneACCESS, the table was reduced by TCRdb to in-frame sequences with V and J called. These copies leave out some clones; in studies compared against another copy, an unresolved V gene accounts for under half, and the cause of the remainder is not known. That table gives V, J and clone size, and the DNA gave D and trimming. In this sample the table shows some 180,000 clones, roughly 46% of which occur a single time. The ten largest account for 10% of the sample.

In light of the paper, this sample's treatment or condition label describes: oral pan-JAK inhibitor, 5-10 mg twice daily. From alopecia areata patients, peripheral blood was collected along with lesional scalp punch biopsies. After PBMCs were isolated by density centrifugation and stained for CD3, CD4 and CD8, a FACSAria was used to sort CD4+ and CD8+ T cells. On this clone itself: It lacks a known antigen. Base-call qualities are not available, and no considerably larger clone is one nucleotide away.

V is pared back by 7 bases and J by 2 bases, with 15 bases lying between the germline termini. Measured from the cysteine to the phenylalanine, the CDR3 is 14 residues long. The entry retains the CDR3 DNA only, 42 bases that are in frame from base 1. From the germline V gene (reference sequence), CDR1 is MNHEY and CDR2 is SMNVEV. Broader findings and caveats from the paper: Compared with mice, TCR sequences shared between patients were less clear, possibly partly because of HLA diversity across the patient population. Because the treated cohort was small and had just a single nonresponder, larger studies are needed to establish links between baseline CD8+ expansion and response. Tofacitinib significantly lowered scalp clonality and the number of expanded CD8+ clones among the top 100 scalp clones. Higher clonality and more expanded CD8+ clones were observed in lesional scalp than in normal scalp, particularly in alopecia totalis/universalis, a finding suggestive of antigenic drive. Many expanded lesional clones were found to persist in scalp and blood during tofacitinib treatment, and relapse after treatment cessation may be partly explained by this persistence. Unlike mouse skin, which is dominated by gammadelta T cells, normal human skin has resident alphabeta T cells that are also sequenced, and this complicates analysis of the scalp TCR repertoire.

The chain couples TRBV27 to TRBJ2-7; matching of 5 bases hints at TRBD2 as the D gene. This clonotype originated in a human donor with alopecia areata. The input for sequencing was CD8+ T cells sorted from blood, taken around week 54, from a patient treated with tofacitinib. The sequenced DNA: TGTGCCAGCATGTCGGGAAATCTAGCCTACGAGCAGTACTTC. Its protein reads: CASMSGNLAYEQYF.